This TCR beta chain came from a study of CD8 T cells in Susac syndrome. J lost 4 bases, V lost 6 bases, and 7 bases had no gene match. The CDR3 totals 16 residues. Germline CDR1 and CDR2: SGHTA and FQGNSA. cDNA came from about 0.51 to 1 ug RNA primed by random hexamers. TCRdb fed the immunoSEQ multiplex PCR reads into MiXCR, producing one record per CDR3 protein. The sample contains around 270,000 distinct CDR3 sequences, around 91% of which appear only once. TCR beta from blood CD8+ and CD4+ T cells was sequenced. The TCR sequence derives from a human donor with multiple sclerosis. The sequencing input was CD8+ T cells from PBMCs. The chain links TRBV7-2 to TRBJ2-1, with 12 bases matching TRBD2. In DNA, the CDR3 is TGTGCCAGCAGTTCAACTACTAGCGGGGGGTACAATGAGCAGTTCTTC. Translating it yields CASSSTTSGGYNEQFF.